Presented here are 22 T cell receptor beta chains from one specimen sequenced in a study of tissue T cells after allogeneic stem cell transplantation. Method: immunoSEQ multiplex PCR; TCRdb's copy keeps in-frame clones and lacks some. The sample yields approximately 9,000 clones, about 44% seen once. The time point here: mouse harvest day 7 after allogeneic transplant. Mouse grafts combined 10^7 T-cell-depleted bone marrow cells with 10^6 splenic CD5+ T cells. The sequenced material came from gut tissue. The receptor set was obtained from a female BALB/c mouse given C57BL/6 T cells with graft-versus-host disease after an allogeneic hematopoietic cell transplant.

With respect to this clone: Gene names follow the mouse nomenclature. From the germline J gene comes the end of the CDR3, since the read stops 1 residue before it. This chain connects TRBV4 to TRBJ2-5; the match to TRBD2 covers 12 bases. The CDR3 is made up of 15 amino acids. The trim removed 5 bases at V and 7 bases at J, leaving 7 bases unmatched. CDR1 is LGHDT and CDR2 is YNNKQL in the germline V gene (reference sequence). The CDR3 is CASSQTGGARNTQYF. CDR3 DNA (partial): TGTGCCAGCAGCCAGACTGGGGGGGCGCGAAACACCCAGTAC.

As regards this clone: Mouse names are used for the genes. The CDR3 bases that were read are TGTGCCAGCAGCTTATCAAACTCCGACTACACC. This translates into CASSLSNSDYT. The full CDR3 sequence reads CASSLSNSDYTF. This chain connects TRBV3 to TRBJ1-2; D gene unclear. The read halts 1 residue ahead of the CDR3 end, with the missing end drawn from the germline J gene. CDR1 is SNHLY, CDR2 FYNGKV, per germline (reference sequence). The CDR3 totals 12 residues. V lost 2 bases, J lost 0 bases, and 1 base lay in between. The whole variable domain, filled in from reference TRBV3 and TRBJ1-2, reads GPKVLQIPSHQIIDMGQMVTLNCDPVSNHLYFYWYKQILGQQMEFLVNFYNGKVMEKSKLFKDQFSVERPDGSYFTLKIQPTALEDSAVYFCASSLSNSDYTFGSGTRLLVI.

About this clone itself: Genes and germline are mouse. The read comes to an end 1 residue before the CDR3 does, leaving the germline J gene to fill in the end. This sequence joins TRBV23 and TRBJ1-6. TRBJ1-6 is an open reading frame, and its role is uncertain. The CDR3 runs to 13 residues. Germline V gene data show CDR1 as KGHTA and CDR2 as FQNQQP. Here the CDR3 reads CSSSQSYNSPLYF. Incomplete CDR3 DNA: TGCTCCAGCAGTCAATCTTATAATTCGCCCCTCTAC.

This clone was seen a handful of times. Gene and germline names: mouse. Read data end 1 residue before the CDR3 end; the end is taken from the germline J gene. The chain joins TRBV2 to TRBJ2-7; TRBD1 or TRBD2 may be the D gene (6 bases each). CDR1 LGHNA and CDR2 YSYQKL come from the germline V gene. The V and J ends lost 0 bases and 7 bases respectively, with 10 bases between them. CDR3 length: 13 amino acids. CDR3 DNA, as far as it was read: TGTGCCAGCAGCCAAGAGGGGGCTGGGGAACAGTAC. Its protein is CASSQEGAGEQY. The whole CDR3 sequence reads CASSQEGAGEQYF.

This clone has just a few counts. All gene names here are mouse names. Coverage ceases 1 residue before the CDR3 finishes, and the germline J gene fills in the end. V gene TRBV26 combines with J gene TRBJ2-2; 11 bases fit TRBD2. With 2 bases clipped from V and 4 bases from J, the junction kept 3 bases outside the gene matches. The germline V gene encodes CDR1 KGHPV and CDR2 FQNQEV (reference sequence). This CDR3 is built from 16 residues. CDR3 bases read: TGTGCCAGCAGTCTGACTGGGGGGGCGCGCACCGGGCAGCTCTAC. This translates into CASSLTGGARTGQLY. The full CDR3 sequence reads CASSLTGGARTGQLYF.

As regards this clone: Gene names refer to mouse genes. The sequence runs out 1 residue before the end of the CDR3; the remainder is reconstructed from the germline J gene. The chain joins TRBV23 to TRBJ1-1; the table's D gene call, TRBD1, was not cross checked with the DNA. Germline-derived CDR1 and CDR2 are KGHTA and FQNQQP. There are 12 residues in the CDR3. CDR3: CSSSQGTSEVFF. CDR3 bases read: TGCTCCAGCAGTCAAGGGACATCAGAAGTCTTC.

With respect to this clone: The gene names here belong to mouse. The read ends 1 residue before the CDR3 terminus; that terminus is restored from the germline J gene. The chain has TRBV26 and TRBJ1-3; D might be TRBD1 (5 bases). CDR3 size: 14 residues. Trimming left V 2 bases short and J 2 bases short, with 7 bases between. Germline loops: CDR1 KGHPV, CDR2 FQNQEV (reference sequence). The CDR3 loop reads CASSLVGAGNTLYF. CDR3 DNA (partial): TGTGCCAGCAGTCTGGTGGGGGCTGGAAATACGCTCTAT.

A note on this clone: Here the gene names and germline are mouse. The CDR3 extends 1 residue past the end of the read, so its final part is completed from the germline J gene. The chain employs TRBV26 and TRBJ2-4; 9 bases fit TRBD2. This CDR3 is built from 15 residues. Per germline, CDR1 KGHPV and CDR2 FQNQEV (reference sequence). V shed 0 bases, J shed 3 bases, and the junction held 1 base outside the gene matches. The CDR3 reads CASSLSTGGQNTLYF. CDR3 DNA (partial): TGTGCCAGCAGTCTGTCGACTGGGGGCCAAAACACCTTGTAC.

With regard to this clone: Gene names follow the mouse nomenclature. The CDR3 region is CASSFRDTQYF. The CDR3 DNA, read in part, is TGTGCAAGCAGCTTCCGGGACACCCAGTAC. This rearrangement joins TRBV16 to TRBJ2-5; D call uncertain. Read data end 1 residue before the CDR3 end; the end is taken from the germline J gene. This CDR3 has 11 amino acids. The germline V gene encodes CDR1 SGHSA and CDR2 FRNQAP. Trimming removed 3 bases from V and 6 bases from J, with 4 bases in between.

Regarding this clone: These gene names are mouse names. Read sequence stops 1 residue before the CDR3 end, and the germline J gene provides the missing end. This chain uses TRBV26 with TRBJ1-1; a weak D match, TRBD1 (6 bases). Germline values: CDR1 KGHPV, CDR2 FQNQEV (reference sequence). CDR3 length: 14 amino acids. Between the trimmed V and J ends, which lost 5 bases and 0 bases, there was a span of 10 bases. The CDR3 region is CASSSGHSNTEVFF. The CDR3 bases that were read are TGTGCCAGCAGTTCGGGACATTCAAACACAGAAGTCTTC. The complete variable domain, with remaining parts taken from reference TRBV26 and TRBJ1-1, reads NSKVIQTPRYLVKGQGQKAKMRCIPEKGHPVVFWYQQNKNNEFKFLINFQNQEVLQQIDMTEKRFSAECPSNSPCSLEIQSSEAGDSALYLCASSSGHSNTEVFFGKGTRLTVV.

Comment on this clone: Gene names and germline match the mouse. The DNA ends 1 residue before the CDR3 does, and the rest of the CDR3 is filled in from the germline J gene. The chain combines TRBV1 with TRBJ1-1, with TRBD1 matching over 9 bases. Trimming removed 4 bases from V and 3 bases from J; junction bases left unmatched: 3. CDR1 is NSQYPW and CDR2 is LRSPGD in the germline V gene (reference sequence). The CDR3 has 14 amino acids. CDR3 amino acids: CTCSDRDRDTEVFF. The sequenced part of the CDR3 DNA is TGCACCTGCAGTGACCGGGACAGGGACACAGAAGTCTTC.

On this clone: The gene names here belong to mouse. The read falls 1 residue short of the CDR3 end, and the missing part is taken from the germline J gene. The genes are TRBV3 and TRBJ2-1; D is perhaps TRBD2 (6 bases). Per the germline V gene, CDR1 is SNHLY and CDR2 is FYNGKV (reference sequence). CDR3 length: 15 residues. V was cut by 4 bases and J by 0 bases, with 10 bases left in between. CDR3 region: CASSSWGYNYAEQFF. The sequenced CDR3 bases are TGTGCCAGCAGCTCCTGGGGTTATAACTATGCTGAGCAGTTC. The complete variable domain, with remaining parts taken from reference TRBV3 and TRBJ2-1, reads GPKVLQIPSHQIIDMGQMVTLNCDPVSNHLYFYWYKQILGQQMEFLVNFYNGKVMEKSKLFKDQFSVERPDGSYFTLKIQPTALEDSAVYFCASSSWGYNYAEQFFGPGTRLTVL.

This clone was seen only a few times. Here the gene names and germline are mouse. The read finishes 1 residue shy of the CDR3 end, and the germline J gene is used to complete it. The genes are TRBV13-1 and TRBJ1-1; D gene ambiguous. The CDR3 has 11 residues. Germline values: CDR1 NSHNY, CDR2 SYGAGN. Trimming pared 1 base from V and 7 bases from J, leaving 5 bases between. CDR3 DNA (partial): TGTGCCAGCAGTGATCGGGGAGAAGTCTTC. This codes for CASSDRGEVF. The full CDR3 sequence reads CASSDRGEVFF.

The sample holds a few counts of this clone. Germline and genes: mouse. CDR3 amino acids: CASSLRQANTEVFF. The sequenced part of the CDR3 DNA is TGTGCCAGCAGTCTGCGGCAGGCAAACACAGAAGTCTTC. V is TRBV26 and J is TRBJ1-1; D is unresolved. The missing CDR3 end, 1 residue past where the read stops, is filled in from the germline J gene. This CDR3 is 14 amino acids long. Germline values: CDR1 KGHPV, CDR2 FQNQEV (reference sequence). V was pared by 2 bases and J by 0 bases, with 7 bases between.

This clone has only a few counts. Here the gene names and germline are mouse. The read ends 1 residue early relative to the CDR3; the germline J gene fills the gap. The V gene is TRBV3, the J gene TRBJ2-7; TRBD1 aligns across 9 bases. CDR1 is SNHLY and CDR2 is FYNGKV in the germline V gene (reference sequence). The trim removed 1 base at V and 4 bases at J, leaving 2 bases unmatched. This CDR3 region has 14 residues. The CDR3 reads CASSLVGQGYEQYF. Partial CDR3 DNA: TGTGCCAGCAGCTTAGTAGGACAGGGGTATGAACAGTAC.

This clone appeared a few times. Mouse germline and gene names are used. The read ends 1 residue early relative to the CDR3; the germline J gene fills the gap. The chain carries TRBV26 and TRBJ2-1; 7 bases match TRBD2. The V gene end was trimmed by 4 bases and the J gene end by 4 bases; junction bases not matched to a gene: 4. The germline V gene has CDR1 KGHPV and CDR2 FQNQEV (reference sequence). CDR3 length: 14 residues. The covered CDR3 bases are TGTGCCAGCAGTCCTCGGGGGGGGTATGCTGAGCAGTTC. Protein sequence: CASSPRGGYAEQF. The entire CDR3 protein reads CASSPRGGYAEQFF. Supplemented by reference TRBV26 and TRBJ2-1, the full variable domain reads NSKVIQTPRYLVKGQGQKAKMRCIPEKGHPVVFWYQQNKNNEFKFLINFQNQEVLQQIDMTEKRFSAECPSNSPCSLEIQSSEAGDSALYLCASSPRGGYAEQFFGPGTRLTVL.

By frequency in the sample, this clone is medium-sized (0.01 to 0.1%). The gene names given are mouse names. Sequencing ends 1 residue short of the CDR3 end; the germline J gene provides the rest. V is TRBV26 and J is TRBJ2-1; no firm D call. This CDR3 has 13 residues. Trimming pared 3 bases from V and 1 base from J, leaving 4 bases between. The germline V gene has CDR1 KGHPV and CDR2 FQNQEV (reference sequence). CDR3 DNA, as far as it was read: TGTGCCAGCAGTCTTCTGAACTATGCTGAGCAGTTC. It codes for CASSLLNYAEQF. The whole CDR3 sequence is CASSLLNYAEQFF.

Details on this clone: Gene names and germline refer to mouse. The read halts 1 residue ahead of the CDR3 end, with the missing end drawn from the germline J gene. The chain combines TRBV26 with TRBJ1-1; the match to TRBD1 covers 12 bases. V shed 5 bases, J shed 1 base, and the junction held 5 bases outside the gene matches. This CDR3 region has 16 residues. CDR1 and CDR2 (germline): KGHPV, FQNQEV (reference sequence). The CDR3 sequence: CASSWDRGRANTEVFF. CDR3 DNA (partial): TGTGCCAGCAGTTGGGACAGGGGGCGCGCGAACACAGAAGTCTTC. The full variable domain, its missing parts supplied by reference TRBV26 and TRBJ1-1, is NSKVIQTPRYLVKGQGQKAKMRCIPEKGHPVVFWYQQNKNNEFKFLINFQNQEVLQQIDMTEKRFSAECPSNSPCSLEIQSSEAGDSALYLCASSWDRGRANTEVFFGKGTRLTVV.

Comment on this clone: Gene labels here are mouse ones. The CDR3 is cut off 1 residue early in the read; its end comes from the germline J gene. This rearrangement joins TRBV4 to TRBJ2-4; no clear D. The V end lost 11 bases, the J end lost 5 bases, and 20 bases lay between the germline ends. From germline, CDR1 is LGHDT and CDR2 YNNKQL (reference sequence). CDR3 length equals 14 residues. The sequenced CDR3 bases are TGTGCCTCAGAAGAGGAGGGAGCGCTAAACACCTTGTAC. Amino acids: CASEEEGALNTLY. The whole CDR3 sequence reads CASEEEGALNTLYF.

Comment on this clone: The gene symbols are mouse symbols. The read comes to an end 1 residue before the CDR3 does, leaving the germline J gene to fill in the end. The V and J genes are TRBV26 and TRBJ2-1, with 12 bases fitting TRBD2. V was clipped by 4 bases and J by 5 bases; unmatched bases: 3. The CDR3 consists of 15 residues. Germline V gene sequence: CDR1 KGHPV, CDR2 FQNQEV (reference sequence). Incomplete CDR3 DNA: TGTGCCAGCAGTCCCGACTGGGGGGGCGATGCTGAGCAGTTC. This translates into CASSPDWGGDAEQF. The complete CDR3 protein is CASSPDWGGDAEQFF.

This clone was observed a handful of times. The genes are named according to mouse. The read gets to within 1 residue of the CDR3 end, and the germline J gene fills in the rest. The chain joins TRBV2 to TRBJ2-3; the match to TRBD1 covers 10 bases. The junction had 5 bases not matched to a gene; V was cut back by 4 bases and J by 4 bases. CDR1 is LGHNA and CDR2 is YSYQKL in the germline V gene. CDR3 length: 15 amino acids. This CDR3 reads CASSPPGQGTETLYF. CDR3 bases read: TGTGCCAGCAGCCCCCCGGGACAGGGGACAGAAACGCTGTAT.

About this clone itself: Gene names denote mouse genes. The CDR3 is cut off 1 residue early in the read; its end comes from the germline J gene. V and J are TRBV13-3 and TRBJ1-3; D uncertain. The CDR3 has 13 residues. From germline, CDR1 is NNHDY and CDR2 SYVADS. The V gene lost 3 bases and the J gene lost 0 bases, with 4 bases spanning the gap. The CDR3 sequence: CASSGGSGNTLYF. CDR3 DNA, as far as it was read: TGTGCCAGCAGTGGGGGTTCTGGAAATACGCTCTAT.